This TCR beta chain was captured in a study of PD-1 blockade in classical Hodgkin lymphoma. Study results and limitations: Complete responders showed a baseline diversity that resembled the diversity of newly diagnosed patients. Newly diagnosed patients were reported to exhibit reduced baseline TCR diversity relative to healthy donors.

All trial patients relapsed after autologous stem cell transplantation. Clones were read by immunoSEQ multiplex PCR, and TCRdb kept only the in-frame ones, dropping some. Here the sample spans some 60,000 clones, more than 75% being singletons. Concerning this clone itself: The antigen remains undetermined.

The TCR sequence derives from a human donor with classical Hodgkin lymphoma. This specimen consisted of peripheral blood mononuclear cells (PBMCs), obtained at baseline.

The CDR3 is CASSSLYEQYF. CDR3 bases: TGTGCCAGCAGCTCCCTCTACGAGCAGTACTTC. The J gene is TRBJ2-7, the V gene TRBV7-2; D is ambiguous. This CDR3 is 11 amino acids long. V was clipped by 4 bases and J by 3 bases, with 4 bases between them. CDR1 SGHTA and CDR2 FQGNSA come from the germline V gene.